Given below is one T cell receptor beta chain in context. Antigen unknown. These data originate in a study of cytomegalovirus exposure and HLA in healthy donors. PCR employed 60 Vbeta and 13 Jbeta primers. Sequencing was performed with immunoSEQ multiplex PCR; in TCRdb, only in-frame clones are kept and a portion is missing. The data show roughly 98,000 clones, roughly 79% seen once. The CDR3 sequence is 14 residues long. Per the germline V gene, CDR1 is SGHAT and CDR2 is FQNNGV. Trimming left V 8 bases short and J 8 bases short, with 19 bases between. The study's findings and limits: Beyond CMV serostatus, there was no information to go on about immune exposure. It was assumed in the presence/absence analyses that sequencing depth was roughly uniform across donors.

The receptor was isolated from a woman aged 70-85 years in good health and CMV-seropositive. The sample comprised PBMCs. The genes are TRBV11-2 and TRBJ2-1, with D possibly matching TRBD2 (6 bases). CDR3 amino acids: CASAILAPWDEQFF. The CDR3 DNA reads as TGTGCCAGCGCAATCCTAGCGCCCTGGGATGAGCAGTTCTTC.